This T cell receptor beta chain came from a study of tumor-infiltrating lymphocytes in primary liver carcinoma. Study observations and caveats: Relative to tumor region pairs, the tumor-adjacent and tumor-blood pairs showed overlap that was lower. Compared with blood, tumor repertoires held significantly more in their top 250 clones.

Turning to this clonotype: Its cognate antigen is unknown. No conserved phenylalanine or tryptophan ends this CDR3, so it is likely a read error.

TCR beta cDNA was prepared out of approximately 500 ng total RNA by means of a constant-region primer. ARM-PCR was slightly modified, and three nested multiplex PCR rounds with it gave rise to the TCR beta libraries. Investigators reported that the first two PCR rounds, at about 9 cycles each, used TRBV1-TRBV30 forward primers with a C-beta reverse primer. Via MiXCR, TCRdb re-called the multiplex PCR reads, giving one row per CDR3 protein. In the table there are 330,000 or so distinct CDR3 sequences, approximately 65% of which are singletons. Blood RNA came from unsorted whole blood; germline DNA was also extracted. Trimming removed 2 bases from V and 8 bases from J, with 13 bases in between. This CDR3 has 13 residues. CDR1 is SGHAT and CDR2 is FQNNGV in the germline V gene.

The J gene is TRBJ2-7, the V gene TRBV11-2, with D possibly TRBD2 on 6 matching bases. The receptor's source is a man between 35 and 55 years old with primary liver carcinoma and hepatitis B virus infection. Sequencing used peripheral blood. CDR3 sequence reads: CASSLSERVQQYL. CDR3 DNA sequence: TGTGCCAGCAGCTTAAGTGAGCGGGTCCAGCAGTACCTA.